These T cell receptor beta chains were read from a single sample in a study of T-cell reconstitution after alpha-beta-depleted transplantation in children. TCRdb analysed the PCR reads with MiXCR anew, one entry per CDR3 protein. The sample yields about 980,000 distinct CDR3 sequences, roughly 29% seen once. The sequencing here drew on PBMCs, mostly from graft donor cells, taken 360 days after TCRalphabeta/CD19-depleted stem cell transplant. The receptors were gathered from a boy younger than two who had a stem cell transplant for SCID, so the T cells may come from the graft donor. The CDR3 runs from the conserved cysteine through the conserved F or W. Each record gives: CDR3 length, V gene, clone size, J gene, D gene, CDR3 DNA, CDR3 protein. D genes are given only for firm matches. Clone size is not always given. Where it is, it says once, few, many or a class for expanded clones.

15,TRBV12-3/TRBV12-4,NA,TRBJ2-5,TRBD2,TGTGCCAGCAGTTTAGGTAGCGGGGGGGATAAGACCCAGTACTTC,CASSLGSGGDKTQYF
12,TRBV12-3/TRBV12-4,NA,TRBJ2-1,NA,TGTGCCAGCAGGAGAACCTTGGATGAGCAGTTCTTC,CASRRTLDEQFF
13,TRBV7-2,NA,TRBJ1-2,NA,TGTGCCAGCAGCCCCGATGTTGTTTATGGCTACACCTTC,CASSPDVVYGYTF
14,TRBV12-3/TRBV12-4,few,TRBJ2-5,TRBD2,TGTGCCAGCAGTTTTACTAGCGGGGGAGAGACCCAGTACTTC,CASSFTSGGETQYF
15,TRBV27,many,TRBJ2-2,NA,TGTGCCAGCAGTTGGGGACGGAGGGGGCCCGGGGAGCTGTTTTTT,CASSWGRRGPGELFF
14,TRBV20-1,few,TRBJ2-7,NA,TGCAGTGCTAGAGCATTTGGGGGACTGTACGAGCAGTACTTC,CSARAFGGLYEQYF
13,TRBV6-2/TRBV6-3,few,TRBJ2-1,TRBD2,TGTGCCAGCAGTCTGGCAGCGGGGGGGGCGCAGTTCTTC,CASSLAAGGAQFF
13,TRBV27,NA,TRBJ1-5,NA,TGTGCCAGCAGTTTAAAGGCGGACTCGCCCCAGCATTTT,CASSLKADSPQHF
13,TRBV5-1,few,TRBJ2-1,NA,TGCGCCAGCAGGGCCACAGGGATAAATGAGCAGTTCTTC,CASRATGINEQFF
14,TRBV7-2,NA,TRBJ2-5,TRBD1,TGTGCCAGCAGCTTAGTTGCCGACAGGGGGACCCAGTACTTC,CASSLVADRGTQYF
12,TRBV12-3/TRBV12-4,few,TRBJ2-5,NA,TGTGCCAGCAGTTTTGTGAGGAGGACCCAGTACTTC,CASSFVRRTQYF
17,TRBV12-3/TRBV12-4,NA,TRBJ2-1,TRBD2,TGTGCCAGCAGTTTCCCTAGCGGGGGGGACTCCTACAATGAGCAGTTCTTC,CASSFPSGGDSYNEQFF
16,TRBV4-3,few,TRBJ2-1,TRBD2,TGCGCCAGCAGCCGACTACTAGCGGGGGGCCTCAATGAGCAGTTCTTC,CASSRLLAGGLNEQFF
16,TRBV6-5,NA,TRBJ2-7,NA,TGTGCCAGCAGTTACGGACCCGGGACGGCTTTACACGAGCAGTACTTC,CASSYGPGTALHEQYF
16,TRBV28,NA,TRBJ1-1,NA,TGTGCCAGCAGTTTACCAGGGAGGACAGTGAACACTGAAGCTTTCTTT,CASSLPGRTVNTEAFF
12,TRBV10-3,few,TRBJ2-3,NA,TGTGCCACGGGGACTAGCACAGATACGCAGTATTTT,CATGTSTDTQYF
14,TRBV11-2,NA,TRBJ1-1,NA,TGTGCCAGCCTGGGCGGACCCATGAACACTGAAGCTTTCTTT,CASLGGPMNTEAFF
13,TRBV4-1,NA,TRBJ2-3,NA,TGCGCCAGCACTTCCGGGGGCAAGGATACGCAGTATTTT,CASTSGGKDTQYF
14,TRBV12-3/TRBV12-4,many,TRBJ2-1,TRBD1,TGTGCCAGCAGCTGGGGACAGGGGACGGGTGAGCAGTTCTTC,CASSWGQGTGEQFF
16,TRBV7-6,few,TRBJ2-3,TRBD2,TGTGCCAGCAGCTTAGAACTAGCGGGCAGCACAGATACGCAGTATTTT,CASSLELAGSTDTQYF
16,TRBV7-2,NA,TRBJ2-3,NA,TGTGCCAGCAGCTTAGTGGCTAGAACGGAGTTAGATACGCAGTATTTT,CASSLVARTELDTQYF
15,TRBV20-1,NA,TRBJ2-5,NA,TGCAGTGCCCCGGGCTGGGGATCTTACCAAGAGACCCAGTACTTC,CSAPGWGSYQETQYF
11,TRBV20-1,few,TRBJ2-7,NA,TGCAGTGTTCGGGGCGGCTACGAGCAGTACTTC,CSVRGGYEQYF
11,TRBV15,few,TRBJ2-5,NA,TGTGCCACCAGCTCACAAGAGACCCAGTACTTC,CATSSQETQYF
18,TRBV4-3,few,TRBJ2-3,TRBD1,TGCGCCAGCAGCCAAGGAGGGTTAGGACAGGACCCCACAGATACGCAGTATTTT,CASSQGGLGQDPTDTQYF
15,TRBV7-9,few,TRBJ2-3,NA,TGTGCCAGCAGCTTAGTGGTCTCTCACCCAGATACGCAGTATTTT,CASSLVVSHPDTQYF
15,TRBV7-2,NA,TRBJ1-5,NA,TGTGCCAGCAGCTTAGCCGTAACGGGCAATCAGCCCCAGCATTTT,CASSLAVTGNQPQHF
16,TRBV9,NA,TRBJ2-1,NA,TGTGCCAGCAGCGTAGATGGCAGAACCCCGGGCAATGAGCAGTTCTTC,CASSVDGRTPGNEQFF
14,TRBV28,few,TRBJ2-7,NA,TGTGCCAGCAGTTTAAAGTGGTCCGACTACGAGCAGTACTTC,CASSLKWSDYEQYF
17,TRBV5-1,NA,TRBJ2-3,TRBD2,TGCGCCAGCAGCTTGGCCCAGCGGGGGGGGAACACAGATACGCAGTATTTT,CASSLAQRGGNTDTQYF
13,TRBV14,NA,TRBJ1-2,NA,TGTGCCAGCAGCCCGTACGACAGCTATGGCTACACCTTC,CASSPYDSYGYTF
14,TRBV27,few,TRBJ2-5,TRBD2,TGTGCCAGCAGTCCACTGGGGACTAGAAAGACCCAGTACTTC,CASSPLGTRKTQYF
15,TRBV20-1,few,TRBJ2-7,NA,TGCAGTGCTAGAGGGGGTAGGCGGGGCGCCTACGAGCAGTACTTC,CSARGGRRGAYEQYF
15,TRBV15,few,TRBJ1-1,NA,TGTGCCACCAGCAGATCAGCTGGGGCGGGGGCTGAAGCTTTCTTT,CATSRSAGAGAEAFF
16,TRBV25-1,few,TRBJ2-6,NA,TGTGCCAGCAGCCCGGACGCGTACTCTGGGGCCAACGTCCTGACTTTC,CASSPDAYSGANVLTF
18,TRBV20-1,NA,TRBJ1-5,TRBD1,TGCAGTGCTCCCGAGGAGGGACAGGGGTTTCGCTGGGATCAGCCCCAGCATTTT,CSAPEEGQGFRWDQPQHF